The sequence of this T cell receptor (beta chain) was determined in a study of T cell responses to AZD1222 COVID-19 vaccine. General study findings and limits: No repertoire was sampled before or during the peak T cell response, only after it. At baseline, just five or six AZD1222 recipients tested seropositive.

A remark on this clone: The target antigen is unknown.

Generated by immunoSEQ multiplex PCR, the TCRdb table keeps only in-frame clones and is missing some. The sample contains more than 150,000 clones, approximately 90% of which appear only once. The CDR3 sequence is 15 residues long. Per germline, CDR1 SNHLY and CDR2 FYNNEI. Trimming removed 4 bases at V and 0 bases at J, with 11 bases between. The receptor comes from an adult who received the AZD1222 COVID-19 vaccine. Specimen: peripheral blood, collected 28 days after the second AZD1222 dose. The chain has TRBV2 and TRBJ2-3, with D unclear. The CDR3 region is CASSALGVSTDTQYF. The CDR3 DNA sequence: TGTGCCAGCAGTGCCCTCGGCGTTAGCACAGATACGCAGTATTTT.